Below, one TCR beta chain is given with its context. V trimming: 4 bases; J trimming: 2 bases; junction bases outside the gene matches: 6. Germline V gene lookup returns CDR1 MNHEY and CDR2 SVGAGI. The CDR3 has 16 residues. This sample was included in a study of blood T cell repertoires in COVID-19. For the study at large: Collection of acute and convalescent COVID-19 samples took place in the United States, Italy and Spain.

Authors' processing steps: Reference gene primer amplification gave estimated nucleated cell counts. The protocol was immunoSEQ multiplex PCR, while the TCRdb copy is restricted to in-frame clones and leaves out a portion. For V, J and clone size, that table is used; D and trimming come from the DNA. The sample lists nearly 45,000 clones; around 90% were seen once. The sequence derives from a woman at least 80 years old in a cohort sampled during active or convalescent COVID-19. The specimen was peripheral blood. The chain carries TRBV6-5 and TRBJ1-5; 9 positions agree with TRBD1. This CDR3 is CASSSTGGARNQPQHF. The CDR3 DNA follows: TGTGCCAGCAGTTCTACAGGGGGCGCACGCAATCAGCCCCAGCATTTT.